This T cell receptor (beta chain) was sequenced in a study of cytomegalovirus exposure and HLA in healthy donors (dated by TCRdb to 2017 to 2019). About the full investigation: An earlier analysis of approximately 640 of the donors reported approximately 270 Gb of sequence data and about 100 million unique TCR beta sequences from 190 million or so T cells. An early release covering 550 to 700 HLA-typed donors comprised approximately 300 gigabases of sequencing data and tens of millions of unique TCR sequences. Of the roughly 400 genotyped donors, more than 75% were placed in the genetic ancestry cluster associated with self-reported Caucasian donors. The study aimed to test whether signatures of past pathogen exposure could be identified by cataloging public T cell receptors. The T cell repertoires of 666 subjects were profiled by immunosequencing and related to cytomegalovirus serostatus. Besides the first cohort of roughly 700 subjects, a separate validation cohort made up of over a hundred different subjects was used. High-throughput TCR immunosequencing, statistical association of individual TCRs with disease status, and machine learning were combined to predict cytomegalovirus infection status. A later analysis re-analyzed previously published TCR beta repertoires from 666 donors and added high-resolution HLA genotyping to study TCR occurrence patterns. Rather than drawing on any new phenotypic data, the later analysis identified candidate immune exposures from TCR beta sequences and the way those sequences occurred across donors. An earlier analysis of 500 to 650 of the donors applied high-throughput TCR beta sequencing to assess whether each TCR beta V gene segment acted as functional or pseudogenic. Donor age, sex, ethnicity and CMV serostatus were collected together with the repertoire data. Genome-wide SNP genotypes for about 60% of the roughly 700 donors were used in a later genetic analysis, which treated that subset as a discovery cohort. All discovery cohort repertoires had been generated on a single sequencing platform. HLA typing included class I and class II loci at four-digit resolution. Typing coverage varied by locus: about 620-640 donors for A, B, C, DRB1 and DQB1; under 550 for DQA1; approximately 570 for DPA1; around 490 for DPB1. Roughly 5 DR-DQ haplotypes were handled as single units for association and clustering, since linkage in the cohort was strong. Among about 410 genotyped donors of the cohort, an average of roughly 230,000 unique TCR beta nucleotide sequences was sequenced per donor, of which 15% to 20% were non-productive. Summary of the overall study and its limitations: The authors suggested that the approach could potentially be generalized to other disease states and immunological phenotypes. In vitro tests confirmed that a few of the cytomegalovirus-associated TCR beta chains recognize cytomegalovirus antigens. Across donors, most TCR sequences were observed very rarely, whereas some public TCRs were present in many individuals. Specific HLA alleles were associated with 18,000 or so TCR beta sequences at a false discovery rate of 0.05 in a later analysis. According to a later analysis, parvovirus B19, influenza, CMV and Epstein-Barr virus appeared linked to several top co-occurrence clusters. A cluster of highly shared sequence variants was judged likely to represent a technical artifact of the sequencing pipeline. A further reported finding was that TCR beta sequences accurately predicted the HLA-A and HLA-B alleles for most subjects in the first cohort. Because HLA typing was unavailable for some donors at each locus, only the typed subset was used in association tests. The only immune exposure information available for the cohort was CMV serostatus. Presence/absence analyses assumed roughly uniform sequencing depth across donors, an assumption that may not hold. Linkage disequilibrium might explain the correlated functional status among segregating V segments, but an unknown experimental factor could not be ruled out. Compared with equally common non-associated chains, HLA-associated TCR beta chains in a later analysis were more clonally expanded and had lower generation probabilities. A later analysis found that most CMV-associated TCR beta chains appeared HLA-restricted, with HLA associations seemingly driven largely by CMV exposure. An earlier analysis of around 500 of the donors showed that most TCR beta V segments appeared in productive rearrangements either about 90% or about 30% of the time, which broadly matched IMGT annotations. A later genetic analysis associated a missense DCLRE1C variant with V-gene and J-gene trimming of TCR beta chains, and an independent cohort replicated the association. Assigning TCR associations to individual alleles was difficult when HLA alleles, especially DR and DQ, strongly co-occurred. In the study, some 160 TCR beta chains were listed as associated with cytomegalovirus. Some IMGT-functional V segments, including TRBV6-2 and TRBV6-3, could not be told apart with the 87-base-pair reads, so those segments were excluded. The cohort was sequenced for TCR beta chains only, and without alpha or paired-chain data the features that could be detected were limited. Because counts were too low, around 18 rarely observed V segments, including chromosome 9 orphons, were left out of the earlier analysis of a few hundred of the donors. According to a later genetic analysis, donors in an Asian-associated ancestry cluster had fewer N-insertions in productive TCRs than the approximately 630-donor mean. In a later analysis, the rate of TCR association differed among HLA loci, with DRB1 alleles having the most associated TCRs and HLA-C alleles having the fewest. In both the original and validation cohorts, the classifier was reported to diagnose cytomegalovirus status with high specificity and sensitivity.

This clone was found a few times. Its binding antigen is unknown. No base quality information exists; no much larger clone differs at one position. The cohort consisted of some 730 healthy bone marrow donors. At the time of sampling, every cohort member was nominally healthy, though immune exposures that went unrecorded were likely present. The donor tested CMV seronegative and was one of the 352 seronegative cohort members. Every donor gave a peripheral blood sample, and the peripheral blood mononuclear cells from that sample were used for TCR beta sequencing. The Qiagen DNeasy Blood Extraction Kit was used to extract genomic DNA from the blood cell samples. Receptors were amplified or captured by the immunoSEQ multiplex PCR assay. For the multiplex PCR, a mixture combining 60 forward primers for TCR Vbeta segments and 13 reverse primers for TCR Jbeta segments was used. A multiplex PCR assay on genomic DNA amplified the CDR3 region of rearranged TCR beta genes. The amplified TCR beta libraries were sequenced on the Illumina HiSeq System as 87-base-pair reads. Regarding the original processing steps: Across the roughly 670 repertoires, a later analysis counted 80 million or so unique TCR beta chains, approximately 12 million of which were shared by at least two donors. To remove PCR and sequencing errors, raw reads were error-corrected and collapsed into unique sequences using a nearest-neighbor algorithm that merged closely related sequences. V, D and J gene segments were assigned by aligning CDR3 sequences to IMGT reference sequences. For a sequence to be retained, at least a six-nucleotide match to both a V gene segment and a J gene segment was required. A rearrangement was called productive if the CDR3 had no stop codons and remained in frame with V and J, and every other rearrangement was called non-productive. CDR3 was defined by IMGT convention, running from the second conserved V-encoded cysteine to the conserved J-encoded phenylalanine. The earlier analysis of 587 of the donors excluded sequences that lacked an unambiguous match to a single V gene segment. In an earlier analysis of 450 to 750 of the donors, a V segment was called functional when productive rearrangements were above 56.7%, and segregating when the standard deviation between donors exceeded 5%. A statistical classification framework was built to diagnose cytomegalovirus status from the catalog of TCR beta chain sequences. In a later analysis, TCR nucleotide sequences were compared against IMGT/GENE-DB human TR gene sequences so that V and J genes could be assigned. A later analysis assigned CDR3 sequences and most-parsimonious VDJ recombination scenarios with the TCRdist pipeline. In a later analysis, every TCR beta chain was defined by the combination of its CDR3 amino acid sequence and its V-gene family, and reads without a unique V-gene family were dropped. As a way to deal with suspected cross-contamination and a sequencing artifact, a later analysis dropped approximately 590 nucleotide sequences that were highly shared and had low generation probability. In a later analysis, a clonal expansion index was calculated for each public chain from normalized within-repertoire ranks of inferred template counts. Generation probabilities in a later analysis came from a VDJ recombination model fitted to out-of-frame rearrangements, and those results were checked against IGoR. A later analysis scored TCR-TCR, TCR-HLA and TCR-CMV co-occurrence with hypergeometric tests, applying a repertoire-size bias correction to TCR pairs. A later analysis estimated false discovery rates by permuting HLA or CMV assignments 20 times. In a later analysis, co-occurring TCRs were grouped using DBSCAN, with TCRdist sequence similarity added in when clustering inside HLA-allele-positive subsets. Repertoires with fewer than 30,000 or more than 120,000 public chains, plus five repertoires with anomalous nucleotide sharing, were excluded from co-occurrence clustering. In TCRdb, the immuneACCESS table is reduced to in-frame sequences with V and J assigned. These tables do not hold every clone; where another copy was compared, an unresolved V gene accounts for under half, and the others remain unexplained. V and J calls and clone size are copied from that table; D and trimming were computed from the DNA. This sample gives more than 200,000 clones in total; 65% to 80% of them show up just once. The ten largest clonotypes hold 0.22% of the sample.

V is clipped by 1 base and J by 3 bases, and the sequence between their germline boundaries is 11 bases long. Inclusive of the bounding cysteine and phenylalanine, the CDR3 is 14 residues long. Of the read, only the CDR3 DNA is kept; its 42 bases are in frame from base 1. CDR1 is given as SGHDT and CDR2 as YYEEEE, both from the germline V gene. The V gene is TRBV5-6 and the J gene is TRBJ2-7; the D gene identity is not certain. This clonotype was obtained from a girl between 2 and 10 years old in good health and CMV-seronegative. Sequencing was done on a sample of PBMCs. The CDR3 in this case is CASSLWFASYEQYF. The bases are TGTGCCAGCAGCTTGTGGTTCGCGAGCTACGAGCAGTACTTC.